This TCR beta chain was recovered during a study of blood T cell repertoires in COVID-19 (dated by TCRdb to 2018 to 2020). Regarding the complete study: Samples from collaborators originated in the United States, Italy and Spain and spanned both the acute and convalescent phases of COVID-19. The material from the prospective study consisted of cDNA or gDNA derived from T cells, B-cell-depleted T cells, or PBMCs. The dataset comprised deeply sampled blood TCRbeta repertoires from subjects exposed to, actively infected with, or recovered from COVID-19. The repertoires were made available in a free public database intended to serve as a resource for research on the immune response to SARS-CoV-2. Samples were obtained from the ongoing ImmuneRACE study (first 160 participants) and from about 1,300 subjects provided by 6 global collaborators. Sample metadata almost always included a de-identified subject ID, COVID-19 status, age in years and sex. Where available, HLA class I and class II types were taken from metadata supplied by the sample provider and were not determined by assay-based typing. General conclusions and limits of the study: How much clinical and demographic metadata was included differed by source and by participant, and the metadata was provided uncurated.

Each collaborating institution followed its own protocols to collect whole blood in K2EDTA tubes. For TCRbeta analysis, collaborators shipped samples as frozen whole blood, isolated PBMCs, or DNA extracted from either of those sample types. About this clone: This clone's antigen is unknown. The record has no base qualities; no much larger clone is one base away.

The V and J ends are trimmed by 6 bases and 6 bases, leaving 7 bases between them. The CDR3 runs 11 amino acids, cysteine and phenylalanine included. Of the read, only the CDR3 DNA is kept; its 33 bases are in frame from base 1. In the germline V gene (reference sequence), CDR1 corresponds to MNHNY and CDR2 to SVGAGI. TCRbeta CDR3 regions were amplified from genomic DNA by means of the immunoSEQ Assay, a bias-controlled multiplex PCR. As for how the authors treated the data: Within the assay, amplification of reference gene primers was used to estimate how many nucleated cells each sample contained. To quantify the absolute abundance of each unique TCRbeta CDR3 rearrangement, sequence reads were collapsed and filtered. For each sample, productive Simpson clonality was calculated as the square root of Simpson's diversity index over productive rearrangements. The immuneACCESS repertoire file appears here via TCRdb, limited to in-frame rearrangements. These files lack a portion of the clones; in checked studies, under half of the deficit traces to unresolved V genes, and the cause of the others is not known. V, J and clone size were drawn from that table, and D and trimming were deduced from the DNA. A total of approximately 50,000 clones appear in this sample, roughly nine tenths of them only once. Jointly, the top ten make up approximately 28% of the sample.

The sequence was obtained from a woman older than 75 with acute or convalescent COVID-19. The sequence links TRBV6-6 to TRBJ2-3, with no confidently assigned D gene. The specimen was peripheral blood. This receptor carries the CDR3 CASSTPDTQYF. The bases are TGTGCCAGCAGCACACCCGATACGCAGTATTTT.